This T cell receptor (beta chain) was retrieved from a study of blood T cell repertoires in COVID-19. Seattle's enrolled individuals joined amid active infection and were then monitored longitudinally. TCRdb keeps only in-frame clones here, not all; method: immunoSEQ multiplex PCR. The data show approximately 500,000 clones, approximately 91% seen once. The V end lost 4 bases, the J end lost 1 base, and 22 bases lay between the germline ends. In germline, CDR1 is SNHLY, CDR2 FYNNEI. The CDR3 is 18 amino acids. The sample was peripheral blood. This chain uses TRBV2 with TRBJ1-1; D unclear. The sequence came from a woman aged 50 to 65 with COVID-19, enrolled during active disease. The CDR3 nucleotides read TGTGCCAGCAGTGCCCTAGGCTTATCCGTCAGAGAGAACACTGAAGCTTTCTTT. The encoded protein is CASSALGLSVRENTEAFF.